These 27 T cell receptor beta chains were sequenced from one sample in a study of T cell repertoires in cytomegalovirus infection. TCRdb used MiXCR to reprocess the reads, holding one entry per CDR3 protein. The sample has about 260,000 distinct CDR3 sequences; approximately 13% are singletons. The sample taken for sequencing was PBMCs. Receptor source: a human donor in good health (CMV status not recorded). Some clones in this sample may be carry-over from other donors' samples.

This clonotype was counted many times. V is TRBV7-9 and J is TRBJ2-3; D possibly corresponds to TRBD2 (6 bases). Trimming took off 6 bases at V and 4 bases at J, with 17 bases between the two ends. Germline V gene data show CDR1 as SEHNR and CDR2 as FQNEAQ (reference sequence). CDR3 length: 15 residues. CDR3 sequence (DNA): TGTGCCAGCAGAGGAGGCGCTAGCGTCGCAGATACGCAGTATTTT. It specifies CASRGGASVADTQYF.

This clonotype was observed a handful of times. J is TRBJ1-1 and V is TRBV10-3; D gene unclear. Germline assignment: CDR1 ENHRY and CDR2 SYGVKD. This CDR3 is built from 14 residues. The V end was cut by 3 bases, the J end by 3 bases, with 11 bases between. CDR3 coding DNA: TGTGCCATCAGTGATCCGGGAACGTACACTGAAGCTTTCTTT. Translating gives CAISDPGTYTEAFF.

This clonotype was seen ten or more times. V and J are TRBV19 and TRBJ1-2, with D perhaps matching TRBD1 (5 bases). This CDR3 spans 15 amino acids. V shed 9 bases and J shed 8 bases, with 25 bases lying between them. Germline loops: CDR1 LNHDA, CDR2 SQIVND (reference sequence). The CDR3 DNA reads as TGTGCCAGCCGCTTGAAGGGGCTGGGAGAGGAGGGCTACACCTTC. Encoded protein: CASRLKGLGEEGYTF.

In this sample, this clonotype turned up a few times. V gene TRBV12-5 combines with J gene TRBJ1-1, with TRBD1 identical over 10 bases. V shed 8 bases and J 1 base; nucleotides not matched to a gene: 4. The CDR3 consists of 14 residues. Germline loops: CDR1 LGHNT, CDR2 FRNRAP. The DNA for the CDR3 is TGTGCTAGTACGACAGGGGGCCAGAACACTGAAGCTTTCTTT. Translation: CASTTGGQNTEAFF.

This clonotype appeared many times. The CDR3 loop is CASRGSYNEQFF. Written as DNA, the CDR3 is TGTGCCAGCCGGGGGTCCTACAATGAGCAGTTCTTC. This chain uses TRBV28 with TRBJ2-1, with D perhaps matching TRBD2 (6 bases). CDR3 size: 12 residues. V lost 8 bases and J 1 base, leaving 6 bases between the germline ends. Germline-derived CDR1 and CDR2 are MDHEN and SYDVKM.

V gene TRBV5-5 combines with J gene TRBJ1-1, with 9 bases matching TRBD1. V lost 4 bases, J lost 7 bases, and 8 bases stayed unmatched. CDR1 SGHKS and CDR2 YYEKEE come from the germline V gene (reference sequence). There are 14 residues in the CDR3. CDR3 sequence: CASSNYDRGYEAFF. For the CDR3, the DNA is TGTGCCAGCAGCAATTACGACAGGGGGTATGAAGCTTTCTTT.

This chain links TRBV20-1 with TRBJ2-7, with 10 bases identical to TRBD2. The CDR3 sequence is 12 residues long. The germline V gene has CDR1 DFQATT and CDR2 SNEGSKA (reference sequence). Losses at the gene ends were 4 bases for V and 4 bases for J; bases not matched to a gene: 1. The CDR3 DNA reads TGCAGTGCTACGACTAGCGGGTACGAGCAGTACTTC. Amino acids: CSATTSGYEQYF.

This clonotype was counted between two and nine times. CDR3 protein: CASSYFFGGGRAHNEQFF. DNA of the CDR3: TGTGCCAGCAGTTACTTTTTCGGGGGCGGGAGGGCACACAATGAGCAGTTCTTC. This chain connects TRBV6-2 or TRBV6-3 to TRBJ2-1, with 9 bases lining up with TRBD2. The CDR3 consists of 18 residues. V trimming: 1 base; J trimming: 5 bases; junction bases outside the gene matches: 12. CDR1 and CDR2 from the germline V gene are MNHEY and SVGEGT.

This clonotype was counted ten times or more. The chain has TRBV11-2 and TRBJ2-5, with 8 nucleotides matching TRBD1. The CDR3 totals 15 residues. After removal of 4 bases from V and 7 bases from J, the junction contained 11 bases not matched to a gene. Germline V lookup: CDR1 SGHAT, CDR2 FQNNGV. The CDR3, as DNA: TGTGCCAGCAGCTCCTGGACAGGGCTCCCACGGACCCAGTACTTC. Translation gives CASSSWTGLPRTQYF.

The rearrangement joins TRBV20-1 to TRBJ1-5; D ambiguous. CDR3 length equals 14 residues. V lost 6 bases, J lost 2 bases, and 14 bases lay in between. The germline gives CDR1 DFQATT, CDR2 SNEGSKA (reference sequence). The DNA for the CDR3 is TGCAGTGCAACCCCCGAGGCAGGCAATCAGCCCCAGCATTTT. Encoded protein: CSATPEAGNQPQHF.

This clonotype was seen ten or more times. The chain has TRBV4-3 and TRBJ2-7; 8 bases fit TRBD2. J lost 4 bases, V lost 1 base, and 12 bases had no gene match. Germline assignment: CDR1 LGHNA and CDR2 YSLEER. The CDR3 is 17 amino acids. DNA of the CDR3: TGCGCCAGCAGCCAAGCGGGGGGGGGGGCGGGAGCGTACGAGCAGTACTTC. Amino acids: CASSQAGGGAGAYEQYF.

CDR3 sequence (DNA): TGTGCCAGCAGCCAAGAGCGGATACTGGGCTATGGCTACACCTTC. Translating it yields CASSQERILGYGYTF. The gene calls are TRBV14 and TRBJ1-2; D gene uncertain. This CDR3 is built from 15 residues. V dropped 0 bases and J dropped 4 bases, with 12 bases sitting between them. Germline V lookup: CDR1 SGHDN, CDR2 FVKESK.

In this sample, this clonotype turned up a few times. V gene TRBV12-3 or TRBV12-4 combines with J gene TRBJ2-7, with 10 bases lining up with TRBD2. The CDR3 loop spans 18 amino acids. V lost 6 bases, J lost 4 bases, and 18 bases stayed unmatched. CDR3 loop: CASSPGLAERSVGYEQYF. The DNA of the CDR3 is TGTGCCAGCAGCCCCGGACTAGCGGAACGTAGTGTCGGGTACGAGCAGTACTTC.

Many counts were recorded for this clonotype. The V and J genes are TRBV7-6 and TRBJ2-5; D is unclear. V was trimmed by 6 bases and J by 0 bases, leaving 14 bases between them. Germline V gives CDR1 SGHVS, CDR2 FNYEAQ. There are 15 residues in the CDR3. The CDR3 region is CASSFRPANQETQYF. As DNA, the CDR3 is TGTGCCAGCAGTTTCAGGCCCGCCAACCAAGAGACCCAGTACTTC.

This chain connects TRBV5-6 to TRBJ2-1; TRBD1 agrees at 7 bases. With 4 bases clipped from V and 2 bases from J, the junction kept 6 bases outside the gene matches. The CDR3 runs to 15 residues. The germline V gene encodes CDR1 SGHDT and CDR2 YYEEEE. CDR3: CASSLGQNPYNEQFF. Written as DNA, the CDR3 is TGTGCCAGCAGCCTGGGACAGAACCCCTACAATGAGCAGTTCTTC.

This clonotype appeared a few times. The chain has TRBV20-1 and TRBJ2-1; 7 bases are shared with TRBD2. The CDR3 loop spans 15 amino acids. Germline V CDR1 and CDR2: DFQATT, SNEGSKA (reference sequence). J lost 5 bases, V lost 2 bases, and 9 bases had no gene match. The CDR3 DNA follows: TGCAGTGCTAGAAAAGCGGGGTTCAGGAACAATGAGCAGTTCTTC. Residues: CSARKAGFRNNEQFF.

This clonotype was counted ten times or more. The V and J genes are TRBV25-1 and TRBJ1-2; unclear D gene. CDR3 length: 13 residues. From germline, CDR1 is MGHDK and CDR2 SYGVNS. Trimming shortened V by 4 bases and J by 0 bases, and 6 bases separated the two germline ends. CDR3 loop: CASSVGTNYGYTF. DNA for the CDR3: TGTGCCAGCAGTGTTGGAACTAACTATGGCTACACCTTC.

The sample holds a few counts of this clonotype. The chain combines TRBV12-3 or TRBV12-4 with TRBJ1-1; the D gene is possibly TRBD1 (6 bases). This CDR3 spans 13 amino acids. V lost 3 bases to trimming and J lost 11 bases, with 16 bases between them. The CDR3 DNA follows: TGTGCCAGCAGTTTGGCCAATGCTCAGGGGGCTTTCTTT. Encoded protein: CASSLANAQGAFF.

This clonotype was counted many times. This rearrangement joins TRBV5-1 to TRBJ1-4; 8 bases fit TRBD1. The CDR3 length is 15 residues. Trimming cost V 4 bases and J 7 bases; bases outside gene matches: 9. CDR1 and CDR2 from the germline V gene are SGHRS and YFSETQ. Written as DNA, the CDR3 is TGCGCCAGCAGCGCAACAGGGGGAGAGGGTGAAAAACTGTTTTTT. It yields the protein CASSATGGEGEKLFF.

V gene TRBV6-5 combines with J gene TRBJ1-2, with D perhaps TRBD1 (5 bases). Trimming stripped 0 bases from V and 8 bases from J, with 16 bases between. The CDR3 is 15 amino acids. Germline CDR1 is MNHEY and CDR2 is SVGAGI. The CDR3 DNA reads TGTGCCAGCAGTTACTCGTCCCCCTCAGGGAGGGGCTACACCTTC. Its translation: CASSYSSPSGRGYTF.

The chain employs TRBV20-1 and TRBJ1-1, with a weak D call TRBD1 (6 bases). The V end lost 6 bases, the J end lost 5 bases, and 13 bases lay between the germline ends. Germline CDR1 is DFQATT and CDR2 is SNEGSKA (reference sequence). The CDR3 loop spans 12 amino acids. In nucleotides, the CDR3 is TGCAGTGCAAATACAGGGAATACTGAAGCTTTCTTT. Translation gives CSANTGNTEAFF.

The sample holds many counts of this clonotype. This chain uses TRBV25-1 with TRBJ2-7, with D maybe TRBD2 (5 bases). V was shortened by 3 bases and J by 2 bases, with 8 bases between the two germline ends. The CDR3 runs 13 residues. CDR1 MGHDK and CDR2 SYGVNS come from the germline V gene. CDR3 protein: CASSEGAAYEQYF. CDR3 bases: TGTGCCAGCAGTGAGGGAGCGGCCTACGAGCAGTACTTC.

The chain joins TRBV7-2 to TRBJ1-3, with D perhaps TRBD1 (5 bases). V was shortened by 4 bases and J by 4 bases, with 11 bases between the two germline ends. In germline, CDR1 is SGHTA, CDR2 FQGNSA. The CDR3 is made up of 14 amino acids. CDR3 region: CASSSRQSGNTIYF. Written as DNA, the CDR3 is TGTGCCAGCAGCTCGAGACAGTCGGGAAACACCATATATTTT. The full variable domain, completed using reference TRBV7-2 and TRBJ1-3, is GAGVSQSPSNKVTEKGKDVELRCDPISGHTALYWYRQSLGQGLEFLIYFQGNSAPDKSGLPSDRFSAERTGGSVSTLTIQRTQQEDSAVYLCASSSRQSGNTIYFGEGSWLTVV.

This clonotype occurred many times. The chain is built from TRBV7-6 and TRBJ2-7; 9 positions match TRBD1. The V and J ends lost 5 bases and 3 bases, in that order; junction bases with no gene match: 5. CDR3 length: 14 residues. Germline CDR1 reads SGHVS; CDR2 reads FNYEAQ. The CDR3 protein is CASSPLTGGYEQYF. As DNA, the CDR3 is TGTGCCAGCAGCCCATTGACAGGGGGCTACGAGCAGTACTTC. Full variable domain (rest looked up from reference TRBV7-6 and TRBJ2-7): GAGVSQSPRYKVTKRGQDVALRCDPISGHVSLYWYRQALGQGPEFLTYFNYEAQQDKSGLPNDRFSAERPEGSISTLTIQRTEQRDSAMYRCASSPLTGGYEQYFGPGTRLTVT.

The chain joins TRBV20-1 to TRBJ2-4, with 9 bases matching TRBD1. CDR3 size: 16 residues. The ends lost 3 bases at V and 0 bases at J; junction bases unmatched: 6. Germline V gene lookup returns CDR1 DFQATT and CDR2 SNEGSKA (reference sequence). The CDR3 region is CSARRTGVIAKNIQYF. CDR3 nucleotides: TGCAGTGCTAGGAGGACAGGGGTAATAGCCAAAAACATTCAGTACTTC.

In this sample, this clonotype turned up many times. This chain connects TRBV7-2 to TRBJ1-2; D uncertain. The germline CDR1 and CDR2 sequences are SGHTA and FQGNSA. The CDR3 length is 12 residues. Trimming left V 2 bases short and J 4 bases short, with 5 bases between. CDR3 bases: TGTGCCAGCAGCTTACCCGCCTATGGCTACACCTTC. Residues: CASSLPAYGYTF.

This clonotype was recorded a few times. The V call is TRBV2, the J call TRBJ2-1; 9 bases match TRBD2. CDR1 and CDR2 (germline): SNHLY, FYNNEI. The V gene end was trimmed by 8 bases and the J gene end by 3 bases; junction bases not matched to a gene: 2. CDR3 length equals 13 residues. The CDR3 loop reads CASGLANYNEQFF. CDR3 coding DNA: TGTGCCAGCGGACTAGCGAACTACAATGAGCAGTTCTTC.